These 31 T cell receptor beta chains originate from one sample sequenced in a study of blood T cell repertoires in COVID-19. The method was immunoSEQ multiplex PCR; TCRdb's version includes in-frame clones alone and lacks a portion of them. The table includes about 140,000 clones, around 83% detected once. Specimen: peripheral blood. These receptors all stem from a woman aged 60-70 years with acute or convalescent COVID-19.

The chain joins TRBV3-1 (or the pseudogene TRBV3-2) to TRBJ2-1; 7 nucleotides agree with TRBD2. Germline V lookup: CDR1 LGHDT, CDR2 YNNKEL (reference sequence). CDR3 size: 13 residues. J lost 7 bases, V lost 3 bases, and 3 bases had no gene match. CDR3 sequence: CASSHRLANEQFF. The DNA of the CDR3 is TGTGCCAGCAGCCACAGACTAGCAAATGAGCAGTTCTTC.

The CDR3 nucleotides read TGTGCCACCCTTTCGGGGGGTATAGGGGGCTCCTACAATGAGCAGTTCTTC. Translation gives CATLSGGIGGSYNEQFF. This chain connects TRBV19 to TRBJ2-1; possibly TRBD2 for D (7 bases). CDR1 LNHDA and CDR2 SQIVND come from the germline V gene (reference sequence). The CDR3 totals 17 residues. Between the trimmed V and J ends, which lost 10 bases and 0 bases, there was a span of 22 bases.

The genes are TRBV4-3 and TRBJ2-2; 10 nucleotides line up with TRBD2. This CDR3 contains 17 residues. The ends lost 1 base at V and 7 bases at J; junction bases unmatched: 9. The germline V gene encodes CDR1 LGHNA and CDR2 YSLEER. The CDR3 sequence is CASSQGLLAGFNGELFF. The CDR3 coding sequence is TGCGCCAGCAGCCAAGGTTTACTAGCGGGGTTTAACGGGGAGCTGTTTTTT.

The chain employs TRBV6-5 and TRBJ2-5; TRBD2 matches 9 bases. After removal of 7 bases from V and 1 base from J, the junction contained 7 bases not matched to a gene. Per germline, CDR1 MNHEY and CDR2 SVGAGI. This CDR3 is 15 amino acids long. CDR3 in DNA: TGTGCCAGCACGACTGGCGGGGGGGGCCAAGAGACCCAGTACTTC. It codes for CASTTGGGGQETQYF.

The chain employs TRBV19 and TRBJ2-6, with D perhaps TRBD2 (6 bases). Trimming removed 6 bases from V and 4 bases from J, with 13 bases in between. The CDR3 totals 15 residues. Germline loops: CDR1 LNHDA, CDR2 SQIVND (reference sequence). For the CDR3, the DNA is TGTGCCAGTAGATATCGGGGGACCGGGGCCAACGTCCTGACTTTC. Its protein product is CASRYRGTGANVLTF.

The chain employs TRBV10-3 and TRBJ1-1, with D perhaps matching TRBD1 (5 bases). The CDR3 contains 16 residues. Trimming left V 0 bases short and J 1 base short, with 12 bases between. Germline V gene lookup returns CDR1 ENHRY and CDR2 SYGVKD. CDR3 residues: CAISESSFTGNTEAFF. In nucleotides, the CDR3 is TGTGCCATCAGTGAGTCGAGTTTCACAGGGAACACTGAAGCTTTCTTT.

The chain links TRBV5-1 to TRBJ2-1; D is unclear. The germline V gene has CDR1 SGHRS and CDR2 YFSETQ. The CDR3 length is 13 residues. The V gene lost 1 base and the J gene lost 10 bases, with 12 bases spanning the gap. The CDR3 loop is CASSLYVEQEQFF. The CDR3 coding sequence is TGCGCCAGCAGCTTGTACGTGGAACAGGAGCAGTTCTTC.

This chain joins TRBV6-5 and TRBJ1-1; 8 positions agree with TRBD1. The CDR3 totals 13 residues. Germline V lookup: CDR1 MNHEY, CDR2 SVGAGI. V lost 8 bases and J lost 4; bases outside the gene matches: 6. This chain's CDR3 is CASQIDRGTEAFF. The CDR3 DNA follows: TGTGCCAGCCAGATTGACAGGGGCACTGAAGCTTTCTTT.

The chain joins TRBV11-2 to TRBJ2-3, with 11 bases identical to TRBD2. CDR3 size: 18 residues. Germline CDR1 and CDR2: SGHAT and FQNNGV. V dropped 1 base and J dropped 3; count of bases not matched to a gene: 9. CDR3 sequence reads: CASSLGPGTSGGTDTQYF. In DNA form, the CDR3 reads TGTGCCAGCAGCTTAGGCCCCGGGACTAGCGGAGGTACAGATACGCAGTATTTT.

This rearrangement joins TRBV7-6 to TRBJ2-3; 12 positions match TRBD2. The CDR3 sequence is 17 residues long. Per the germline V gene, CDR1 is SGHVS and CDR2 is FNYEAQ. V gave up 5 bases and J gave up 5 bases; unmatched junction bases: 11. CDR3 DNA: TGTGCCAGCAGCCATTATGGACTAGCGGGGTTTAAAGATACGCAGTATTTT. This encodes CASSHYGLAGFKDTQYF.

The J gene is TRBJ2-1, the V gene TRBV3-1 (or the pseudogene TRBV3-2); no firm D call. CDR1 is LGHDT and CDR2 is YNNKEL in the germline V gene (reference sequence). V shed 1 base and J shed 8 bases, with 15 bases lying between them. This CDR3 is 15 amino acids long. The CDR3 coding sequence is TGTGCCAGCAGCCAAGTACCGACTGCCTTGGATGAGCAGTTCTTC. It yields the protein CASSQVPTALDEQFF.

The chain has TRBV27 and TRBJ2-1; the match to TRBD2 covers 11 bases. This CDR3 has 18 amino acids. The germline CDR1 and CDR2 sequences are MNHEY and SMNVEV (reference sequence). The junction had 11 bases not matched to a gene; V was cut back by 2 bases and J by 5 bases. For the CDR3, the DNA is TGTGCCAGCAGTTTAAGGTCTAGCGGGGGGTTGGGAGACAATGAGCAGTTCTTC. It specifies CASSLRSSGGLGDNEQFF.

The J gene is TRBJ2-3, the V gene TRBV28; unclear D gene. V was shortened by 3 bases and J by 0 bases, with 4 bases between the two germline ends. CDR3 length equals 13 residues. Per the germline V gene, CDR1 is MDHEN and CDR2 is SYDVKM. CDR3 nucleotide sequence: TGTGCCAGCAGTTTTCTTAGCACAGATACGCAGTATTTT. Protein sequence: CASSFLSTDTQYF. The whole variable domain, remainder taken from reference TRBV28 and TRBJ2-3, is DVKVTQSSRYLVKRTGEKVFLECVQDMDHENMFWYRQDPGLGLRLIYFSYDVKMKEKGDIPEGYSVSREKKERFSLILESASTNQTSMYLCASSFLSTDTQYFGPGTRLTVL.

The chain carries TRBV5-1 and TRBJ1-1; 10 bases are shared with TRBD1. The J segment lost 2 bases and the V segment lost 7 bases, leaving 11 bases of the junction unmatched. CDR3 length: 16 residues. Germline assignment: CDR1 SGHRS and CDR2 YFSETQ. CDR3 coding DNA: TGCGCCAGCTCAGTCAGGACAGGGGGGGATAACACTGAAGCTTTCTTT. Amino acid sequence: CASSVRTGGDNTEAFF. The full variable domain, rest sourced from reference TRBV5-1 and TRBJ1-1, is KAGVTQTPRYLIKTRGQQVTLSCSPISGHRSVSWYQQTPGQGLQFLFEYFSETQRNKGNFPGRFSGRQFSNSRSEMNVSTLELGDSALYLCASSVRTGGDNTEAFFGQGTRLTVV.

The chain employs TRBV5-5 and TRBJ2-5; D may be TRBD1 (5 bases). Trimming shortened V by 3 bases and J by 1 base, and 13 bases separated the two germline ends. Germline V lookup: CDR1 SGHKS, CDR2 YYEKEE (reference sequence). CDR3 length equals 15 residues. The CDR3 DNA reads TGTGCCAGCAGCTCCCCTAAGGACATCCAAGAGACCCAGTACTTC. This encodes CASSSPKDIQETQYF.

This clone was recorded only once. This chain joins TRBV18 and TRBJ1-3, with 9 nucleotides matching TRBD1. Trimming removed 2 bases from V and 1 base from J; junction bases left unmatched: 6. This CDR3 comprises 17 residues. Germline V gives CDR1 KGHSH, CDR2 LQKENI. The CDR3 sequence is CASSPSTGGRSGNTIYF. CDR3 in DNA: TGTGCCAGCTCACCATCGACAGGGGGACGGTCTGGAAACACCATATATTTT.

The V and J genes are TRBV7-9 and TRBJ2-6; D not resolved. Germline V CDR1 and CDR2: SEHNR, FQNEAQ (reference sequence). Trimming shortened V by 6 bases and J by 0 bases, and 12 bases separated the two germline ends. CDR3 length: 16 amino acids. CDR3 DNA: TGTGCCAGCAGATCAAGCAACAGCTCTGGGGCCAACGTCCTGACTTTC. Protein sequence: CASRSSNSSGANVLTF.

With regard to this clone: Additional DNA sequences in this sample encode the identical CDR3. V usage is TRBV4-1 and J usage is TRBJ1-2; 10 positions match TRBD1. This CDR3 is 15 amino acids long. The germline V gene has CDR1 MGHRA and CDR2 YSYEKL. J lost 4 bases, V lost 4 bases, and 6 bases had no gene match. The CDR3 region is CASSPRQGASYGYTF. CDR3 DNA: TGCGCCAGCAGCCCGCGACAGGGGGCTTCCTATGGCTACACCTTC.

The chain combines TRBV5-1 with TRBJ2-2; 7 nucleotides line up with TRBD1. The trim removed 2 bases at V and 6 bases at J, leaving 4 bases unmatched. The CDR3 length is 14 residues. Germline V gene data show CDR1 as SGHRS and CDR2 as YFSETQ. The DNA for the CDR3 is TGCGCCAGCAGCTTAGACAGGGTTCCCGGGGAGCTGTTTTTT. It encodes CASSLDRVPGELFF.

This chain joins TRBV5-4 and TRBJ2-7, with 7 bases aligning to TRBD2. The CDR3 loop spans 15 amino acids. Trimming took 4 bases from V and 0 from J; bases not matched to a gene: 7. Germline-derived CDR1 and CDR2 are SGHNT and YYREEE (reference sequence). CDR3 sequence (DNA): TGTGCCAGCAGCCCGGGGGGAATCAGCTCCTACGAGCAGTACTTC. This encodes CASSPGGISSYEQYF.

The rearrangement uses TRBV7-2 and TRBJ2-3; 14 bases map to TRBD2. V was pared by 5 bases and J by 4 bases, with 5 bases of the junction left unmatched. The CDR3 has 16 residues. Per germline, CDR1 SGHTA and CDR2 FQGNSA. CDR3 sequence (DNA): TGTGCCAGCAGCCAAGGACTAGCGGGGGGAGCAGATACGCAGTATTTT. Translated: CASSQGLAGGADTQYF.

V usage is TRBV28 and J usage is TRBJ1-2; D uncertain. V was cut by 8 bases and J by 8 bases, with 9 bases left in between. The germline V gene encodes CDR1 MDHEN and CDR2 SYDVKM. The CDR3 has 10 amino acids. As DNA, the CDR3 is TGTGCCAGCCTAGGTGAGGGCTACACCTTC. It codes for CASLGEGYTF.

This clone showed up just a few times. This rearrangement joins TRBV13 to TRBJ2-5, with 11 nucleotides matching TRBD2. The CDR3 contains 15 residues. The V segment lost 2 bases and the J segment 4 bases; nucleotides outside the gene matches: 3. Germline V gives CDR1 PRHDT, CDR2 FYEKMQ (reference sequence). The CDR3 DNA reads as TGTGCCAGCAGCTTAAGACTAGCGGGGTTAGAGACCCAGTACTTC. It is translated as CASSLRLAGLETQYF.

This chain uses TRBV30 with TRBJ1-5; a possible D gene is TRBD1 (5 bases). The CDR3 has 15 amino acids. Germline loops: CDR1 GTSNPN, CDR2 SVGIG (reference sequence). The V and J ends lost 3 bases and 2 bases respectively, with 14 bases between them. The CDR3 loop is CAWSGGGWGNQPQHF. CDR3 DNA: TGTGCCTGGAGCGGGGGGGGTTGGGGCAATCAGCCCCAGCATTTT.

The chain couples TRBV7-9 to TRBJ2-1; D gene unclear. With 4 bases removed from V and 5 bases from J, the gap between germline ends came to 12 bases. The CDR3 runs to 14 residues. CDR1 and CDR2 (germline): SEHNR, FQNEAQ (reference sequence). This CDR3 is CASSSAPYNNEQFF. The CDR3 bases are TGTGCCAGCAGCTCCGCCCCCTATAACAATGAGCAGTTCTTC.

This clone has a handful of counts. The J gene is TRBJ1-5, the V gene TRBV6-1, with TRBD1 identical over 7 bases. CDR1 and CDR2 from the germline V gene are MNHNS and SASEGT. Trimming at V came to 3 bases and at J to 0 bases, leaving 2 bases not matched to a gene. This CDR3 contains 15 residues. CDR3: CASSEGQLSNQPQHF. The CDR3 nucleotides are TGTGCCAGCAGTGAGGGACAGCTTAGCAATCAGCCCCAGCATTTT.

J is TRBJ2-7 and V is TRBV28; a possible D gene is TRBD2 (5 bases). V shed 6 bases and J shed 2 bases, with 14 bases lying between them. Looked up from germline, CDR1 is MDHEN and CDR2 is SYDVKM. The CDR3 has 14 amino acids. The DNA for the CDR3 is TGTGCCAGCAGCCCCCCCAGCGGCCCCTACGAGCAGTACTTC. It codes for CASSPPSGPYEQYF.

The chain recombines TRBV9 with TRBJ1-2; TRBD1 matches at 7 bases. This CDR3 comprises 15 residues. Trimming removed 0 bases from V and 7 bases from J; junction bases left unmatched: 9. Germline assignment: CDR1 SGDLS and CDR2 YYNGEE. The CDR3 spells CASSVVTRQGGGYTF. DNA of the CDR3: TGTGCCAGCAGCGTAGTTACTAGACAGGGCGGTGGCTACACCTTC.

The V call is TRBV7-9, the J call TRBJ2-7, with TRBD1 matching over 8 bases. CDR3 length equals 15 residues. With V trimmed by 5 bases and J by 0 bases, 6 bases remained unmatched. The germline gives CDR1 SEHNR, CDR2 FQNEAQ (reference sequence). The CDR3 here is CASSTGQGLSYEQYF. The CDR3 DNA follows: TGTGCCAGCAGCACCGGACAGGGCCTCTCCTACGAGCAGTACTTC. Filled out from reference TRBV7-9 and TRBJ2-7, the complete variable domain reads DTGVSQNPRHKITKRGQNVTFRCDPISEHNRLYWYRQTLGQGPEFLTYFQNEAQLEKSRLLSDRFSAERPKGSFSTLEIQRTEQGDSAMYLCASSTGQGLSYEQYFGPGTRLTVT.

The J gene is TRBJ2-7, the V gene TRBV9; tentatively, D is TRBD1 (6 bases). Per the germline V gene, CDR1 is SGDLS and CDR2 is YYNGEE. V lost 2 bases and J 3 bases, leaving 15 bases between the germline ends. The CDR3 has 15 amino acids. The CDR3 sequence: CASSVTGTVVYEQYF. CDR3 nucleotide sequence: TGTGCCAGCAGCGTCACAGGGACCGTTGTCTACGAGCAGTACTTC.

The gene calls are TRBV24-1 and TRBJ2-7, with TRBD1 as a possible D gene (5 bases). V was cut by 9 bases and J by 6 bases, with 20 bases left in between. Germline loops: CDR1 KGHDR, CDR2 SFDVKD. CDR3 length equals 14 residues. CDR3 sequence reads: CATSERGLKGEQYF. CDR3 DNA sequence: TGTGCCACCTCTGAAAGGGGCCTAAAGGGCGAGCAGTACTTC.